The 18 T cell receptor beta chains in this list originate from one sample, sequenced in a study of T cells in Graves' hyperthyroidism and ophthalmopathy. Amplified TCR beta CDR3 regions derived from RNA transcripts. HTBI primers were the set used in a first-round RT-PCR of the TCR CDR3. TCRdb itself ran the multiplex PCR reads through MiXCR, one entry per CDR3 protein. The data contain roughly 740,000 distinct CDR3 sequences, around 15% of them seen just once; the ten biggest clones take up 8.4%. The sample taken for sequencing was blood. The receptors derive from a man aged 18 to 29 with Graves' hyperthyroidism.

The chain combines TRBV7-2 with TRBJ2-1; possible D gene TRBD2, 6 bases. From germline, CDR1 is SGHTA and CDR2 FQGNSA. Trimming cost V 4 bases and J 9 bases, with 16 bases left between them. CDR3 length equals 14 residues. CDR3 protein: CASSWALGGGEQFF. CDR3 DNA: TGTGCCAGCAGCTGGGCCCTGGGAGGAGGTGAGCAGTTCTTC.

Remarks on this clonotype: This may be a read error, as it is one base from a much larger clone. The chain links TRBV28 to TRBJ1-4; no reliable D call. The CDR3 covers 14 residues. The germline V gene encodes CDR1 MDHEN and CDR2 SYDVKM. The CDR3 DNA sequence: TGTGCCAGCAGTTCGGGGTCCCTTAATGAAGAACTGTTTTTT. Amino acids: CASSSGSLNEELFF.

V gene TRBV2 combines with J gene TRBJ2-7, with 12 bases identical to TRBD2. Trimming at V came to 6 bases and at J to 9 bases, leaving 12 bases not matched to a gene. The CDR3 contains 15 residues. The V gene's germline CDR1 is SNHLY and CDR2 FYNNEI. The CDR3 sequence is CASRMTSGSKIGQYF. For the CDR3, the DNA is TGTGCCAGCAGGATGACTAGCGGGAGTAAGATTGGGCAGTACTTC.

The chain couples TRBV20-1 to TRBJ2-1; D call uncertain. Germline V lookup: CDR1 DFQATT, CDR2 SNEGSKA (reference sequence). With 3 bases removed from V and 8 bases from J, the gap between germline ends came to 11 bases. CDR3 length: 12 residues. The DNA of the CDR3 is TGCAGTGCTAGTCTAGGAGTGTATGAGCAGTTCTTC. Protein sequence: CSASLGVYEQFF.

The J gene is TRBJ1-2, the V gene TRBV28, with 7 bases identical to TRBD1. Germline V gene lookup returns CDR1 MDHEN and CDR2 SYDVKM. The CDR3 spans 14 residues. V lost 7 bases, J lost 1 base, and 6 bases stayed unmatched. The CDR3 region has the DNA TGTGCCAGCATCACGACAGGGTATAACTATGGCTACACCTTC. Its translation: CASITTGYNYGYTF.

This clonotype was recorded at least ten times. The genes are TRBV20-1 and TRBJ2-1; D tentatively fits TRBD1 or TRBD2 (5 bases each). This CDR3 spans 14 amino acids. CDR1 DFQATT and CDR2 SNEGSKA come from the germline V gene (reference sequence). V was cut by 3 bases and J by 8 bases, with 17 bases left in between. CDR3 protein: CSARGTVVRDEQFF. In DNA form, the CDR3 reads TGCAGTGCTAGGGGGACGGTGGTCCGGGATGAGCAGTTCTTC.

This clonotype was found many times. The chain links TRBV2 to TRBJ1-2; D call uncertain. CDR3 length equals 13 residues. V lost 7 bases and J lost 4, with 13 bases in between. The V gene's germline CDR1 is SNHLY and CDR2 FYNNEI. CDR3 DNA: TGTGCCAGCAACCCAATGACGAGCTATGGCTACACCTTC. Encoded protein: CASNPMTSYGYTF.

This clonotype has just a few counts. The chain employs TRBV27 and TRBJ2-7, with 15 bases lining up with TRBD2. V trimming: 5 bases; J trimming: 3 bases; junction bases outside the gene matches: 5. Germline CDR1 is MNHEY and CDR2 is SMNVEV (reference sequence). This CDR3 region has 16 residues. CDR3 loop: CASSGGLAGGYYEQYF. DNA for the CDR3: TGTGCCAGCAGTGGAGGACTAGCGGGAGGGTACTACGAGCAGTACTTC.

In this sample, this clonotype turned up many times. J is TRBJ1-1 and V is TRBV27; TRBD1 aligns across 7 bases. The V and J ends lost 7 bases and 0 bases, in that order; junction bases with no gene match: 11. The CDR3 has 16 residues. CDR1 is MNHEY and CDR2 is SMNVEV in the germline V gene (reference sequence). CDR3 in amino acids: CASTSTKGAMNTEAFF. The DNA for the CDR3 is TGTGCCAGCACCTCAACCAAGGGGGCCATGAACACTGAAGCTTTCTTT.

Ten or more counts support this clonotype. The chain uses TRBV6-1 and TRBJ2-7, with unresolved D. V lost 3 bases, J lost 2 bases, and 11 bases lay in between. The CDR3 runs 14 residues. In germline, CDR1 is MNHNS, CDR2 SASEGT. CDR3 residues: CASSEGYPTYEQYF. In DNA form, the CDR3 reads TGTGCCAGCAGTGAGGGATACCCGACCTACGAGCAGTACTTC.

This clonotype was recorded at least ten times. The V call is TRBV7-9, the J call TRBJ2-7, with D tentatively TRBD2 (5 bases). Germline V CDR1 and CDR2: SEHNR, FQNEAQ (reference sequence). The length of the CDR3 is 14 residues. V lost 1 base, J lost 0 bases, and 7 bases lay in between. CDR3 bases: TGTGCCAGCAGCTTAGAGGAGGACTCCTACGAGCAGTACTTC. This sequence encodes CASSLEEDSYEQYF.

This clonotype was found a few times. This chain connects TRBV7-9 to TRBJ2-7; 9 bases are shared with TRBD2. CDR1 is SEHNR and CDR2 is FQNEAQ in the germline V gene (reference sequence). The CDR3 is 20 residues long. V was pared by 2 bases and J by 2 bases, with 19 bases of the junction left unmatched. The CDR3 coding sequence is TGTGCCAGCAGCTTAACTTCGGGGGGACTAGCCTTCTCCTCGACCTACGAGCAGTACTTC. Translation: CASSLTSGGLAFSSTYEQYF.

This clonotype was counted at least ten times. The chain has TRBV28 and TRBJ2-1; 7 positions agree with TRBD1. Germline lookup yields CDR1 MDHEN and CDR2 SYDVKM. This CDR3 region has 14 residues. J lost 7 bases, V lost 7 bases, and 10 bases had no gene match. The CDR3 DNA sequence: TGTGCCAGCACCCTAGGACAGGCTAGTAATGAGCAGTTCTTC. Its protein is CASTLGQASNEQFF.

In this sample, this clonotype turned up many times. The V and J genes are TRBV6-6 and TRBJ2-1, with TRBD2 matching 11 bases. V was pared by 2 bases and J by 0 bases, with 6 bases of the junction left unmatched. The CDR3 is 18 amino acids. Germline assignment: CDR1 MNHNY and CDR2 SVGAGI (reference sequence). The CDR3, as DNA: TGTGCCAGCAGTTACCTAGGGACTAGCGGTAGCTCCTACAATGAGCAGTTCTTC. It encodes CASSYLGTSGSSYNEQFF.

CDR3 amino acids: CASSLGGVWDEKLFF. CDR3 in DNA: TGTGCCAGCAGCTTGGGCGGGGTGTGGGATGAAAAACTGTTTTTT. The chain recombines TRBV5-5 with TRBJ1-4; D is ambiguous. The germline gives CDR1 SGHKS, CDR2 YYEKEE (reference sequence). There are 15 residues in the CDR3. The germline V and J ends were trimmed by 0 bases and 6 bases, with 12 bases remaining between them. The full variable domain, rest sourced from reference TRBV5-5 and TRBJ1-4, is DAGVTQSPTHLIKTRGQQVTLRCSPISGHKSVSWYQQVLGQGPQFIFQYYEKEERGRGNFPDRFSARQFPNYSSELNVNALLLGDSALYLCASSLGGVWDEKLFFGSGTQLSVL.

In this sample, this clonotype turned up a few times. The chain links TRBV5-4 to TRBJ2-1; TRBD2 agrees at 10 bases. The germline V gene has CDR1 SGHNT and CDR2 YYREEE (reference sequence). This CDR3 has 20 residues. The J segment lost 6 bases and the V segment lost 0 bases, leaving 18 bases of the junction unmatched. The CDR3 nucleotides are TGTGCCAGCAGCTTGGGAGGCACTAGCGGGGCTCCCCAAGGTATCAATGAGCAGTTCTTC. Translated: CASSLGGTSGAPQGINEQFF.

This clonotype was seen repeatedly, ten times or more. The V gene is TRBV28, the J gene TRBJ2-5; 8 positions agree with TRBD1. Germline V lookup: CDR1 MDHEN, CDR2 SYDVKM. The CDR3 is made up of 15 amino acids. Losses at the gene ends were 5 bases for V and 4 bases for J; bases not matched to a gene: 9. The CDR3 DNA follows: TGTGCCAGCAGTCCGTCCGGACAGGGAGGAGAGACCCAGTACTTC. Its translation: CASSPSGQGGETQYF.

Only a few counts were recorded for this clonotype. The chain employs TRBV6-1 and TRBJ2-6, with D unresolved. The germline gives CDR1 MNHNS, CDR2 SASEGT. This CDR3 has 16 residues. CDR3 protein: CVVSPAKISGANVLTF. The CDR3, as DNA: TGTGTTGTAAGCCCCGCCAAAATTTCTGGGGCCAACGTCCTGACTTTC.